Described below is a single T cell receptor beta chain sequence and its context. Using immunoSEQ multiplex PCR, the repertoire was profiled, and TCRdb retains in-frame clones only, with some absent. The data show approximately 60,000 clones, roughly 87% seen once. Trimming took off 8 bases at V and 7 bases at J, with 21 bases between the two ends. Per the germline V gene, CDR1 is MNHEY and CDR2 is SVGAGI. CDR3 length: 15 amino acids. This sample is drawn from a study of OX40 agonist ivuxolimab in advanced cancers. Study as a whole: An agonistic human IgG2 monoclonal antibody against OX40 (CD134) was given. Therapy given before enrollment (anti-PD-1, anti-PD-L1 or anti-CTLA-4) was allowed, and roughly 42% had some.

The origin of this receptor is an adult with an advanced solid tumor such as melanoma, head and neck, liver or kidney cancer. The rearrangement joins TRBV6-5 to TRBJ1-5; maybe TRBD1 (6 bases). The sequenced sample was CD4+ or CD8+ T cells sorted from blood, obtained in a trial of the OX40 agonist ivuxolimab. Here the CDR3 reads CASSPRGGRGQPQHF. CDR3 nucleotide sequence: TGTGCCAGCTCCCCGAGGGGGGGACGGGGGCAGCCCCAGCATTTT.